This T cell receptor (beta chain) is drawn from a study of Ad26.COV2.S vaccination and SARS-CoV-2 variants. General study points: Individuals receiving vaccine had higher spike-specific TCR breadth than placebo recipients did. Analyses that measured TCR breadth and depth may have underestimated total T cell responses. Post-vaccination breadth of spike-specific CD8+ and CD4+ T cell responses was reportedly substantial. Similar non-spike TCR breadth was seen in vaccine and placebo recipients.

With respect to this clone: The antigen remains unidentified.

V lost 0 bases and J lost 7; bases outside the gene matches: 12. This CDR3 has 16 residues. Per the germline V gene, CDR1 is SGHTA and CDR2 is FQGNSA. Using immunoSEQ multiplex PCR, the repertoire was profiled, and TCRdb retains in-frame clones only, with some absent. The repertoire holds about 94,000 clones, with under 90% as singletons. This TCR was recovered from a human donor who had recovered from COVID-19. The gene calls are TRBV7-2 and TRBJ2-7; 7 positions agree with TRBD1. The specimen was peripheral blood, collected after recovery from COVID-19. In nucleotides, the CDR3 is TGTGCCAGCAGCTTAGCTTCGGGACAGTATCTTGGTGAGCAGTACTTC. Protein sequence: CASSLASGQYLGEQYF.